One TCR beta chain is described in this entry. CDR1 is MDHEN, CDR2 SYDVKM, per germline. The CDR3 is 15 amino acids. Trimming removed 6 bases from V and 7 bases from J, with 20 bases in between. The sample originates from a study of cytomegalovirus exposure and HLA in healthy donors. 60 Vbeta and 13 Jbeta primers were used in PCR. Libraries were prepared by immunoSEQ multiplex PCR; TCRdb keeps only in-frame clonotypes and omits some of them. The sample contains 150,000 to 200,000 clones, around 80% of which appear only once. This clonotype was obtained from a woman younger than 45 in good health and CMV-seropositive. Sequencing was carried out using PBMCs. This chain joins TRBV28 and TRBJ2-3; D possibly corresponds to TRBD2 (6 bases). The CDR3 DNA follows: TGTGCCAGCAGGGGCCGGGGGATCGGTTTTTATACGCAGTATTTT. Translation: CASRGRGIGFYTQYF. The full variable domain, rest sourced from reference TRBV28 and TRBJ2-3, is DVKVTQSSRYLVKRTGEKVFLECVQDMDHENMFWYRQDPGLGLRLIYFSYDVKMKEKGDIPEGYSVSREKKERFSLILESASTNQTSMYLCASRGRGIGFYTQYFGPGTRLTVL.